Given below is one T cell receptor beta chain in context. These data originate in a study of blood T cell repertoires in COVID-19. On the study more broadly: There were acute and convalescent COVID-19 samples, and they came from the United States, Italy and Spain. Sources were T cells, B-cell-depleted T cells, or PBMCs; the material itself was cDNA or gDNA.

Per the authors' pipeline: Estimates of nucleated cell counts were drawn from the amplification of reference gene primers. The method was immunoSEQ multiplex PCR; TCRdb's version includes in-frame clones alone and lacks a portion of them. V, J and clone size were drawn from that table, and D and trimming were deduced from the DNA. The sample consists of about 150,000 clones, approximately 89% of them appearing once. V lost 5 bases, J lost 3 bases, and 13 bases lay in between. This CDR3 is 13 amino acids long. Germline V gives CDR1 GTSNPN, CDR2 SVGIG (reference sequence). This chain links TRBV30 with TRBJ1-2; D possibly corresponds to TRBD1 (5 bases). The receptor was isolated from a human donor in a cohort sampled during active COVID-19. Sample: peripheral blood. The CDR3 DNA follows: TGTGCCTGGTCTCGCGACAGCTACTATGGCTACACCTTC. It codes for CAWSRDSYYGYTF.